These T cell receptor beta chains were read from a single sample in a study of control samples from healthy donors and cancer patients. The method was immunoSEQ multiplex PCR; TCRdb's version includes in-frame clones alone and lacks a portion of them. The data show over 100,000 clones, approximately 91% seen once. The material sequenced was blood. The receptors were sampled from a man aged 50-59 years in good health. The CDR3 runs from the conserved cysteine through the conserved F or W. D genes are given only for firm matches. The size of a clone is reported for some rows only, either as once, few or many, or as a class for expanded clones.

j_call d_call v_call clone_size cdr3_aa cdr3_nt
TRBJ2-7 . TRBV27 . CASWDNSYEQYF TGTGCCAGCTGGGACAACTCCTACGAGCAGTACTTC
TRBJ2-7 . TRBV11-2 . CASSYGGNEQYF TGTGCCAGCAGCTATGGCGGTAACGAGCAGTACTTC
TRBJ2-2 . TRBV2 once CASSPGQNTGELFF TGTGCCAGCAGCCCGGGACAGAACACCGGGGAGCTGTTTTTT
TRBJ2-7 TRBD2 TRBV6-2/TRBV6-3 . CASSWDYYEQYF TGTGCCAGCAGTTGGGACTACTACGAGCAGTACTTC
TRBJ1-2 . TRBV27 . CASNPGAGYGYTF TGTGCCAGCAATCCGGGGGCTGGCTATGGCTACACCTTC
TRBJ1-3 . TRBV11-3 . CASSSGNTIYF TGTGCCAGCAGCTCTGGAAACACCATATATTTT
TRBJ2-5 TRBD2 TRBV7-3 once CASSRGGALETQYF TGTGCCAGCAGCCGCGGGGGGGCCCTGGAGACCCAGTACTTC
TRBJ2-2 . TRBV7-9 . CASSYGGVQAGELFF TGTGCCAGCAGTTATGGGGGCGTCCAGGCCGGGGAGCTGTTTTTT
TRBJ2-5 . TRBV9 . CASSVVGGPQETQYF TGTGCCAGCAGCGTAGTAGGAGGGCCCCAAGAGACCCAGTACTTC
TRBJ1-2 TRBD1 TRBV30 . CAWNGQGGYGYTF TGTGCCTGGAATGGACAGGGCGGCTATGGCTACACCTTC
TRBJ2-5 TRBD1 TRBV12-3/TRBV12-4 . CASSAGQGETQYF TGTGCCAGCAGTGCCGGACAGGGAGAGACCCAGTACTTC
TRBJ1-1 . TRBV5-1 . CASSQTGTEAFF TGCGCCAGCAGCCAAACAGGGACTGAAGCTTTCTTT
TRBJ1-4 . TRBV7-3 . CASSLWGNEKLFF TGTGCCAGCAGCTTATGGGGAAATGAAAAACTGTTTTTT
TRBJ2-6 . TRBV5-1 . CASSDTISGANVLTF TGCGCCAGCAGCGACACAATTTCTGGGGCCAACGTCCTGACTTTC
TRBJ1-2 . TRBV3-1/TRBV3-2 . CASSQGGRLYGYTF TGTGCCAGCAGCCAAGGCGGCAGGCTCTATGGCTACACCTTC
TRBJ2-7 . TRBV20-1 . CSASGRGNRAGRAYEQYF TGCAGTGCTAGTGGGAGGGGGAACAGGGCGGGAAGAGCCTACGAGCAGTACTTC
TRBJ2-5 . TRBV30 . CAWSIYQETQYF TGTGCCTGGAGTATATACCAAGAGACCCAGTACTTC
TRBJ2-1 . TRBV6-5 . CATYGGAAYNEQFF TGTGCCACCTATGGGGGGGCGGCCTACAATGAGCAGTTCTTC
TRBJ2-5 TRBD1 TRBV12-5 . CASGLDQGQGAGGLTQYF TGTGCTAGTGGTTTGGACCAGGGACAGGGGGCGGGAGGGTTGACCCAGTACTTC
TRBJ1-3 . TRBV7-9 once CALGRDSGNTIYF TGTGCGCTGGGGAGGGACTCTGGAAACACCATATATTTT
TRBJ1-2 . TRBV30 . CAWSVSPEGDGYTF TGTGCCTGGAGTGTAAGCCCGGAAGGAGATGGCTACACCTTC
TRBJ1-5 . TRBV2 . CASSEARQPGGPQHF TGTGCCAGCAGTGAAGCGAGGCAGCCGGGTGGGCCCCAGCATTTT
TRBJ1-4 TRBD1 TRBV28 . CASRPGQGNEKLFF TGTGCCAGCAGGCCGGGACAGGGTAATGAAAAACTGTTTTTT
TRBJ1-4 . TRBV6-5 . CASSPGSRGQKLFF TGTGCCAGCAGCCCGGGGTCCCGGGGGCAAAAACTGTTTTTT
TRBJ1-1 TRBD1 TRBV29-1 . CSVGQANTEAFF TGCAGCGTGGGACAGGCGAACACTGAAGCTTTCTTT
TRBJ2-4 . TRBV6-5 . CASSYGGSKNIQYF TGTGCCAGCAGTTACGGAGGATCCAAAAACATTCAGTACTTC
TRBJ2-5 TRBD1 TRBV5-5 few CASSLGTGGQETQYF TGTGCCAGCAGCTTGGGGACAGGGGGCCAAGAGACCCAGTACTTC
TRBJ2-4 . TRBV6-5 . CASSYSVGGSTGIQYF TGTGCCAGCAGTTACTCGGTCGGAGGGTCAACCGGCATTCAGTACTTC